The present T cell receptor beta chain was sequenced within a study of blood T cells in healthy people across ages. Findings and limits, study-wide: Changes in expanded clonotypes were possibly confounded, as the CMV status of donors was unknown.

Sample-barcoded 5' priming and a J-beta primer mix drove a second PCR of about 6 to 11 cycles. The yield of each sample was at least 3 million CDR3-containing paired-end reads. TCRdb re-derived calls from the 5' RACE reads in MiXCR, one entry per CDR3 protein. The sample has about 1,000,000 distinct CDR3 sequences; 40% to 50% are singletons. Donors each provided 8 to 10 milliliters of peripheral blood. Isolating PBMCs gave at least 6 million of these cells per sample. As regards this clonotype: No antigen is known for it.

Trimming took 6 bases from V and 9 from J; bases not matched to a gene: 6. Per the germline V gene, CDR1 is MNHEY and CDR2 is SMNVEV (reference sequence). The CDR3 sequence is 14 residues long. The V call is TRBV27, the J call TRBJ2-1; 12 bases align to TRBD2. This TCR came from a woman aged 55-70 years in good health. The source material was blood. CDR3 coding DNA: TGTGCCAGCAGGAGACTAGCGGGAGATTTTGAGCAGTTCTTC. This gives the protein CASRRLAGDFEQFF.